The 21 T cell receptor beta chains in this list originate from one sample, sequenced in a study of T cell clonotyping in hematopoietic cell transplantation. TCRdb keeps only in-frame clones here, not all; method: immunoSEQ multiplex PCR. Seen here are some 16,000 clones, 93% observed once, and the top ten hold around 2%. The time point denotes: recipient sample about 28 days before transplant, after cytoreduction. The specimen comprised peripheral blood mononuclear cells, sampled before stem cell transplant. These receptors were taken from a man aged 18 to 29 with biphenotypic leukemia. Some clones in this sample may be carry-over from other donors' samples.

The V gene is TRBV5-6, the J gene TRBJ1-2, with TRBD1 matching 8 bases. V trimming: 4 bases; J trimming: 3 bases; junction bases outside the gene matches: 8. The CDR3 totals 15 residues. The germline CDR1 and CDR2 sequences are SGHDT and YYEEEE. The CDR3 spells CASSIPGTGDYGYTF. For the CDR3, the DNA is TGTGCCAGCAGCATCCCCGGGACAGGCGACTATGGCTACACCTTC.

The gene calls are TRBV6-5 and TRBJ2-3; TRBD2 matches 9 bases. The germline V gene encodes CDR1 MNHEY and CDR2 SVGAGI. There are 16 residues in the CDR3. J was trimmed by 8 bases and V by 0 bases; bases with no gene match: 9. In nucleotides, the CDR3 is TGTGCCAGCAGTTACTCTGGCGGGGGGGCCAAGGGTACGCAGTATTTT. Its protein product is CASSYSGGGAKGTQYF.

The chain has TRBV9 and TRBJ1-1; 7 positions agree with TRBD1. Per germline, CDR1 SGDLS and CDR2 YYNGEE. The CDR3 has 15 residues. V shed 3 bases and J 6 bases; nucleotides not matched to a gene: 11. CDR3 sequence: CASSGSDRVRAEAFF. The CDR3 nucleotides read TGTGCCAGCAGCGGGAGCGACAGGGTCCGGGCTGAAGCTTTCTTT.

V and J are TRBV6-6 and TRBJ1-5; D is possibly TRBD1 (6 bases). Trimming took off 6 bases at V and 3 bases at J, with 12 bases between the two ends. The CDR3 is 14 residues long. Germline V gene lookup returns CDR1 MNHNY and CDR2 SVGAGI (reference sequence). CDR3 amino acids: CASSYRESNQPQHF. The CDR3 DNA follows: TGTGCCAGCAGCTACAGGGAGTCCAATCAGCCCCAGCATTTT.

This chain connects TRBV6-5 to TRBJ2-3; 9 bases map to TRBD1. There are 15 residues in the CDR3. Germline trimming cut 4 bases from V and 4 bases from J; bases unmatched to any gene: 6. Germline loops: CDR1 MNHEY, CDR2 SVGAGI. The CDR3 here is CASSSGTGRADTQYF. In DNA form, the CDR3 reads TGTGCCAGCAGTTCCGGGACAGGGAGAGCAGATACGCAGTATTTT.

CDR3 protein: CASSLMGADSTDTQYF. In DNA, the CDR3 is TGTGCCAGCAGCTTAATGGGGGCAGACAGCACAGATACGCAGTATTTT. This chain uses TRBV11-2 with TRBJ2-3, with a tentative D call TRBD1 (6 bases). The CDR3 spans 16 residues. V dropped 2 bases and J dropped 0 bases, with 12 bases sitting between them. Germline CDR1 and CDR2: SGHAT and FQNNGV.

V gene TRBV10-3 combines with J gene TRBJ1-1; unclear D gene. Trimming removed 2 bases from V and 1 base from J, with 8 bases in between. Germline V gene lookup returns CDR1 ENHRY and CDR2 SYGVKD. This CDR3 has 14 residues. Here the CDR3 DNA reads TGTGCCATCAGTGAGCCGGGTCCGAACACTGAAGCTTTCTTT. Translated, it gives CAISEPGPNTEAFF.

The CDR3 reads CASSIQDRLNYGYTF. DNA for the CDR3: TGTGCCAGTAGTATCCAGGACCGTCTTAACTATGGCTACACCTTC. The chain has TRBV19 and TRBJ1-2; no firm D call. V lost 3 bases, J lost 1 base, and 12 bases lay in between. The CDR3 loop spans 15 amino acids. Germline values: CDR1 LNHDA, CDR2 SQIVND (reference sequence).

The J gene is TRBJ1-5, the V gene TRBV9; the D gene is possibly TRBD1 (5 bases). The germline gives CDR1 SGDLS, CDR2 YYNGEE. V lost 7 bases and J 2 bases, leaving 16 bases between the germline ends. The CDR3 is 15 residues long. This CDR3 reads CASYRRGVGNQPQHF. CDR3 nucleotide sequence: TGTGCCAGCTATAGGAGGGGAGTCGGCAATCAGCCCCAGCATTTT. Variable domain in full (rest from reference TRBV9 and TRBJ1-5): DSGVTQTPKHLITATGQRVTLRCSPRSGDLSVYWYQQSLDQGLQFLIQYYNGEERAKGNILERFSAQQFPDLHSELNLSSLELGDSALYFCASYRRGVGNQPQHFGDGTRLSIL.

The chain has TRBV6-5 and TRBJ1-2, with D tentatively TRBD1 (6 bases). The CDR3 contains 14 residues. Germline V gives CDR1 MNHEY, CDR2 SVGAGI. Trimming left V 6 bases short and J 8 bases short, with 19 bases between. CDR3 DNA sequence: TGTGCCAGCAGAACCTCACAGGGTTCAGAAGGCTACACCTTC. Its protein is CASRTSQGSEGYTF.

V is TRBV14 and J is TRBJ1-2; the D gene is possibly TRBD1 (6 bases). The CDR3 length is 15 residues. Germline V lookup: CDR1 SGHDN, CDR2 FVKESK. Trimming took off 5 bases at V and 5 bases at J, with 18 bases between the two ends. The CDR3 protein is CASSGGGRDPYGYTF. The CDR3 coding sequence is TGTGCCAGCAGCGGGGGCGGACGAGACCCTTATGGCTACACCTTC.

The chain carries TRBV30 and TRBJ2-5; no definite D call. The germline V and J ends were trimmed by 5 bases and 5 bases, with 12 bases remaining between them. The CDR3 runs 12 residues. Germline loops: CDR1 GTSNPN, CDR2 SVGIG (reference sequence). The CDR3 nucleotides are TGTGCCTGGGCCCCAGGCCCGGAGACCCAGTACTTC. Translating it yields CAWAPGPETQYF.

The rearrangement joins TRBV7-2 to TRBJ2-1; either TRBD1 or TRBD2 may supply D (6 bases each). The CDR3 loop spans 15 amino acids. Germline CDR1 is SGHTA and CDR2 is FQGNSA. The ends were cut back, 5 bases at V and 8 bases at J, with 19 bases in the middle. The CDR3, as DNA: TGTGCCAGCAGCCCGAGAGTGGGGGGCCGCCATGAGCAGTTCTTC. Amino acid sequence: CASSPRVGGRHEQFF.

The rearrangement joins TRBV19 to TRBJ1-5; D is perhaps TRBD1 (6 bases). The germline V and J ends were trimmed by 7 bases and 5 bases, with 15 bases remaining between them. Germline CDR1 and CDR2: LNHDA and SQIVND (reference sequence). This CDR3 comprises 14 residues. The CDR3 coding sequence is TGTGCCAGTACCCAAACAGGGCTGGATCAGCCCCAGCATTTT. Amino acid sequence: CASTQTGLDQPQHF.

V usage is TRBV2 and J usage is TRBJ1-1; the match to TRBD1 covers 7 bases. V dropped 6 bases and J dropped 0; count of bases not matched to a gene: 4. Germline assignment: CDR1 SNHLY and CDR2 FYNNEI. This CDR3 comprises 14 residues. CDR3 in DNA: TGTGCCAGCAGCTTCAGGGGGATGAACACTGAAGCTTTCTTT. This encodes CASSFRGMNTEAFF.

The chain uses TRBV4-3 and TRBJ2-2; D may be TRBD2 (6 bases). The germline gives CDR1 LGHNA, CDR2 YSLEER. Between the trimmed V and J ends, which lost 1 base and 6 bases, there was a span of 12 bases. The CDR3 length is 15 residues. Here the CDR3 DNA reads TGCGCCAGCAGCCAAGTTGGGACTCTGTCCGGGGAGCTGTTTTTT. Translated, it gives CASSQVGTLSGELFF.

The J gene is TRBJ2-7, the V gene TRBV5-6; the match to TRBD2 covers 11 bases. V dropped 2 bases and J dropped 4; count of bases not matched to a gene: 2. This CDR3 has 14 residues. Germline V gene sequence: CDR1 SGHDT, CDR2 YYEEEE. For the CDR3, the DNA is TGTGCCAGCAGCTTACTAGCGGGAGCTTACGAGCAGTACTTC. This sequence encodes CASSLLAGAYEQYF. Supplemented by reference TRBV5-6 and TRBJ2-7, the full variable domain reads DAGVTQSPTHLIKTRGQQVTLRCSPKSGHDTVSWYQQALGQGPQFIFQYYEEEERQRGNFPDRFSGHQFPNYSSELNVNALLLGDSALYLCASSLLAGAYEQYFGPGTRLTVT.

This clone was seen a single time. This chain connects TRBV20-1 to TRBJ2-7; D not resolved. The CDR3 totals 11 residues. V lost 0 bases and J 4 bases, leaving 4 bases between the germline ends. Germline values: CDR1 DFQATT, CDR2 SNEGSKA (reference sequence). CDR3 nucleotide sequence: TGCAGTGCTAGAGAGGCATACGAGCAGTACTTC. Translation: CSAREAYEQYF.

The rearrangement joins TRBV30 to TRBJ1-2; no definite D call. This CDR3 spans 11 amino acids. CDR1 and CDR2 from the germline V gene are GTSNPN and SVGIG (reference sequence). The V end lost 3 bases, the J end lost 0 bases, and 2 bases lay between the germline ends. CDR3 DNA sequence: TGTGCCTGGAGAGCTAACTATGGCTACACCTTC. Translated, it gives CAWRANYGYTF.

V and J are TRBV19 and TRBJ2-6, with no clear D. The CDR3 has 16 amino acids. Germline CDR1 reads LNHDA; CDR2 reads SQIVND (reference sequence). V dropped 6 bases and J dropped 1 base, with 13 bases sitting between them. The CDR3 sequence: CASRGTEASGANVLTF. CDR3 bases: TGTGCCAGTAGGGGCACGGAAGCATCTGGGGCCAACGTCCTGACTTTC. Filled out from reference TRBV19 and TRBJ2-6, the complete variable domain reads DGGITQSPKYLFRKEGQNVTLSCEQNLNHDAMYWYRQDPGQGLRLIYYSQIVNDFQKGDIAEGYSVSREKKESFPLTVTSAQKNPTAFYLCASRGTEASGANVLTFGAGSRLTVL.

Here the CDR3 DNA reads TGTGCCAGCAGCCTCCGGACAGATGGCTACACCTTC. This translates into CASSLRTDGYTF. V is TRBV28 and J is TRBJ1-2; D might be TRBD1 (6 bases). V shed 6 bases and J shed 6 bases, with 11 bases lying between them. Germline V gives CDR1 MDHEN, CDR2 SYDVKM. The CDR3 totals 12 residues.